Each of the 20 T cell receptor beta chains below was sequenced from the same sample in a study of shared clonotypes between healthy human individuals. Sequenced by immunoSEQ multiplex PCR; TCRdb stores in-frame clones only, minus some. Of 520,000 or so clones in the sample, 79% were seen once. Material for sequencing was PBMCs. The source is a woman aged 35 to 49 in good health. Some clones in this sample may be carry-over from other donors' samples.

This chain joins TRBV15 and TRBJ1-4; D is possibly TRBD1 (6 bases). V shed 0 bases and J shed 3 bases, with 14 bases lying between them. The CDR3 sequence is 17 residues long. CDR1 is LNHNV, CDR2 YYDKDF, per germline (reference sequence). The CDR3 sequence: CATSRDARTDSNEKLFF. The CDR3 region has the DNA TGTGCCACCAGCAGAGACGCCCGGACAGACTCTAATGAAAAACTGTTTTTT.

The chain carries TRBV7-3 and TRBJ2-2, with 8 bases identical to TRBD2. The junction had 9 bases not matched to a gene; V was cut back by 2 bases and J by 7 bases. This CDR3 has 16 amino acids. Germline CDR1 SGHTA, CDR2 FQGTGA. The CDR3 DNA sequence: TGTGCCAGCAGCTTACTCGGGAGGGCCAATGGCGGGGAGCTGTTTTTT. Protein: CASSLLGRANGGELFF. Using reference TRBV7-3 and TRBJ2-2 for the parts outside the CDR3, the full variable domain is GAGVSQTPSNKVTEKGKYVELRCDPISGHTALYWYRQSLGQGPEFLIYFQGTGAADDSGLPNDRFFAVRPEGSVSTLKIQRTERGDSAVYLCASSLLGRANGGELFFGEGSRLTVL.

This sequence joins TRBV5-4 and TRBJ1-4; 11 bases are shared with TRBD1. CDR3 length: 14 residues. V trimming: 4 bases; J trimming: 8 bases; junction bases outside the gene matches: 4. Germline V gives CDR1 SGHNT, CDR2 YYREEE (reference sequence). In DNA, the CDR3 is TGTGCCAGCAGCCCGGGACAGGGGGAGGAAAAACTGTTTTTT. As protein: CASSPGQGEEKLFF.

About this clone itself: Other DNA sequences in the same sample also yield this CDR3. The chain uses TRBV5-4 and TRBJ2-7; the match to TRBD1 covers 10 bases. Trimming took 4 bases from V and 5 from J; bases not matched to a gene: 3. This CDR3 is 13 amino acids long. Germline CDR1 SGHNT, CDR2 YYREEE (reference sequence). This CDR3 reads CASSRDRGDEQYF. CDR3 nucleotide sequence: TGTGCCAGCAGCCGGGACAGGGGAGACGAGCAGTACTTC.

This rearrangement joins TRBV5-1 to TRBJ2-2; D is possibly TRBD2 (6 bases). Trimming pared 3 bases from V and 1 base from J, leaving 13 bases between. Germline loops: CDR1 SGHRS, CDR2 YFSETQ. The CDR3 has 16 residues. CDR3 residues: CASSSQGGVNTGELFF. The DNA of the CDR3 is TGCGCCAGCAGCTCCCAGGGCGGGGTGAACACCGGGGAGCTGTTTTTT.

The rearrangement links TRBV27 to TRBJ2-3; 10 bases map to TRBD2. CDR3 size: 16 residues. CDR1 is MNHEY and CDR2 is SMNVEV in the germline V gene (reference sequence). V lost 2 bases and J lost 8; bases outside the gene matches: 10. The CDR3 sequence: CASSLGGLAGELTQYF. DNA for the CDR3: TGTGCCAGCAGTTTAGGTGGCCTAGCGGGAGAACTTACGCAGTATTTT.

The chain recombines TRBV7-9 with TRBJ2-4; D unresolved. Trimming shortened V by 5 bases and J by 1 base, and 12 bases separated the two germline ends. Looked up from germline, CDR1 is SEHNR and CDR2 is FQNEAQ (reference sequence). The CDR3 totals 15 residues. CDR3 sequence (DNA): TGTGCCAGCAGCCCCGGGCGTTTGGCCAAAAACATTCAGTACTTC. Translation gives CASSPGRLAKNIQYF. Using reference TRBV7-9 and TRBJ2-4 for the parts outside the CDR3, the full variable domain is DTGVSQNPRHKITKRGQNVTFRCDPISEHNRLYWYRQTLGQGPEFLTYFQNEAQLEKSRLLSDRFSAERPKGSFSTLEIQRTEQGDSAMYLCASSPGRLAKNIQYFGAGTRLSVL.

The chain combines TRBV7-9 with TRBJ1-4, with D maybe TRBD1 (5 bases). Germline V lookup: CDR1 SEHNR, CDR2 FQNEAQ (reference sequence). This CDR3 region has 17 residues. V lost 5 bases and J 7 bases, leaving 23 bases between the germline ends. The CDR3 DNA reads as TGTGCCAGCAGCCCAAAAGCGACAGAAATCTTTGGTGAAAAACTGTTTTTT. It codes for CASSPKATEIFGEKLFF.

The chain employs TRBV29-1 and TRBJ1-4; D is unresolved. CDR3 length: 13 residues. The germline gives CDR1 SQVTM, CDR2 ANQGSEA. Trimming left V 5 bases short and J 0 bases short, with 7 bases between. CDR3 in DNA: TGCAGCGTTTGGCATGCAACTAATGAAAAACTGTTTTTT. As protein: CSVWHATNEKLFF.

This rearrangement joins TRBV10-3 to TRBJ2-1; D unresolved. V was trimmed by 3 bases and J by 2 bases, leaving 11 bases between them. There are 15 residues in the CDR3. Germline CDR1 and CDR2: ENHRY and SYGVKD. The CDR3 DNA reads TGTGCCATCAGTGATCCTTCAAGTCCCTACAATGAGCAGTTCTTC. Translation: CAISDPSSPYNEQFF.

The chain employs TRBV6-4 and TRBJ2-3, with 10 bases fitting TRBD2. Germline values: CDR1 MRHNA, CDR2 SNTAGT. The CDR3 has 16 residues. The trim removed 3 bases at V and 4 bases at J, leaving 7 bases unmatched. CDR3 loop: CASSESSGRGPDTQYF. The DNA of the CDR3 is TGTGCCAGCAGTGAATCAAGCGGGAGGGGGCCAGATACGCAGTATTTT.

The rearrangement links TRBV7-9 to TRBJ2-2, with TRBD1 matching over 7 bases. This CDR3 contains 15 residues. Trimming at V came to 6 bases and at J to 4 bases, leaving 8 bases not matched to a gene. Germline values: CDR1 SEHNR, CDR2 FQNEAQ (reference sequence). The CDR3 DNA reads TGTGCCAGCAGTACCGGGACAGCTACCACCGGGGAGCTGTTTTTT. Protein sequence: CASSTGTATTGELFF.

The rearrangement links TRBV6-4 to TRBJ2-1; weak D call: TRBD2 (6 bases). CDR3 size: 15 residues. Germline loops: CDR1 MRHNA, CDR2 SNTAGT. Trimming left V 0 bases short and J 3 bases short, with 9 bases between. The CDR3 reads CASSDSGGDYNEQFF. The CDR3 DNA reads TGTGCCAGCAGTGACTCCGGGGGAGACTACAATGAGCAGTTCTTC.

The CDR3 reads CAISEYPPGQGAVEQFF. CDR3 nucleotides: TGTGCCATCAGTGAGTACCCGCCGGGACAGGGGGCTGTTGAGCAGTTCTTC. The chain uses TRBV10-3 and TRBJ2-1; 12 bases line up with TRBD1. The CDR3 has 17 residues. Trimming removed 1 base from V and 9 bases from J; junction bases left unmatched: 10. The V gene's germline CDR1 is ENHRY and CDR2 SYGVKD.

The CDR3, as DNA: TGTGCCAGTAGTATAGATCGAAAGGGGTCCAAAAACATTCAGTACTTC. It codes for CASSIDRKGSKNIQYF. The chain couples TRBV19 to TRBJ2-4; the D gene is possibly TRBD1 (5 bases). The germline gives CDR1 LNHDA, CDR2 SQIVND (reference sequence). V was cut by 0 bases and J by 2 bases, with 11 bases left in between. CDR3 length equals 16 residues.

V is TRBV7-3 and J is TRBJ2-3, with 9 positions matching TRBD1. Germline CDR1 SGHTA, CDR2 FQGTGA. The length of the CDR3 is 17 residues. V shed 4 bases, J shed 4 bases, and the junction held 12 bases outside the gene matches. CDR3 region: CASSWGSSGTGSDTQYF. The DNA of the CDR3 is TGTGCCAGCAGCTGGGGATCTTCCGGGACAGGGTCAGATACGCAGTATTTT.

The chain carries TRBV28 and TRBJ1-4; the D gene is possibly TRBD1 (6 bases). Trimming pared 7 bases from V and 7 bases from J, leaving 16 bases between. From germline, CDR1 is MDHEN and CDR2 SYDVKM. This CDR3 spans 14 amino acids. CDR3 loop: CASTGQRAVEKLFF. CDR3 DNA: TGTGCCAGCACCGGACAGAGGGCCGTTGAAAAACTGTTTTTT.

This clone was seen a handful of times. The chain recombines TRBV27 with TRBJ1-3, with TRBD1 matching 7 bases. Germline CDR1 and CDR2: MNHEY and SMNVEV (reference sequence). This CDR3 comprises 15 residues. V shed 4 bases and J 2 bases; nucleotides not matched to a gene: 5. The CDR3: CASSSLGTAGNTIYF. The CDR3 nucleotides are TGTGCCAGCAGTTCGCTGGGGACAGCTGGAAACACCATATATTTT.

The chain links TRBV4-1 to TRBJ2-5; TRBD2 might be the D (6 bases). Looked up from germline, CDR1 is MGHRA and CDR2 is YSYEKL. Trimming took 0 bases from V and 3 from J, leaving 11 bases between them. This CDR3 has 15 amino acids. The CDR3 reads CASSQDAGGEETQYF. The CDR3 DNA is TGCGCCAGCAGCCAAGATGCCGGGGGTGAAGAGACCCAGTACTTC.

The V call is TRBV7-8, the J call TRBJ1-4; a possible D gene is TRBD1 (5 bases). Germline assignment: CDR1 SGHVS and CDR2 FQNEAQ. The V end was cut by 3 bases, the J end by 7 bases, with 18 bases between. The CDR3 runs 16 residues. The CDR3 spells CASSFAQGLTGEKLFF. CDR3 DNA sequence: TGTGCCAGCAGCTTCGCTCAGGGTTTGACTGGTGAAAAACTGTTTTTT. Filled out from reference TRBV7-8 and TRBJ1-4, the complete variable domain reads GAGVSQSPRYKVAKRGQDVALRCDPISGHVSLFWYQQALGQGPEFLTYFQNEAQLDKSGLPSDRFFAERPEGSVSTLKIQRTQQEDSAVYLCASSFAQGLTGEKLFFGSGTQLSVL.